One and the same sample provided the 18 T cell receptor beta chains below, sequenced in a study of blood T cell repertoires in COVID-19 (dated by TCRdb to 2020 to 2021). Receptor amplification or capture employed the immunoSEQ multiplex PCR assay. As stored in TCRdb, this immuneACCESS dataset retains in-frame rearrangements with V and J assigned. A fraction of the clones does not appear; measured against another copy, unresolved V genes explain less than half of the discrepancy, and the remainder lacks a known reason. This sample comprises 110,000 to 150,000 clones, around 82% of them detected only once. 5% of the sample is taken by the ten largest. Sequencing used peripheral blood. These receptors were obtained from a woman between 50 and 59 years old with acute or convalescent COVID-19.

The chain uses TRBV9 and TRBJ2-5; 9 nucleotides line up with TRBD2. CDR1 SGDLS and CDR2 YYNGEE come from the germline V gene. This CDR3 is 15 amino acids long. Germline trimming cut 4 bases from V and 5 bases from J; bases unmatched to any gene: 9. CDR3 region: CASSPLGSGGETQYF. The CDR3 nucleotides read TGTGCCAGCAGCCCATTGGGGAGCGGGGGGGAGACCCAGTACTTC. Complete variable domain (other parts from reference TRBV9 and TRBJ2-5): DSGVTQTPKHLITATGQRVTLRCSPRSGDLSVYWYQQSLDQGLQFLIQYYNGEERAKGNILERFSAQQFPDLHSELNLSSLELGDSALYFCASSPLGSGGETQYFGPGTRLLVL.

In DNA, the CDR3 is TGTGCCAGTAGTTGGACAGGGGGCGGTCAGACCGGGGAGCTGTTTTTT. This gives the protein CASSWTGGGQTGELFF. The chain couples TRBV19 to TRBJ2-2, with TRBD1 matching over 11 bases. Germline loops: CDR1 LNHDA, CDR2 SQIVND (reference sequence). The V gene end was trimmed by 5 bases and the J gene end by 5 bases; junction bases not matched to a gene: 7. This CDR3 region has 16 residues.

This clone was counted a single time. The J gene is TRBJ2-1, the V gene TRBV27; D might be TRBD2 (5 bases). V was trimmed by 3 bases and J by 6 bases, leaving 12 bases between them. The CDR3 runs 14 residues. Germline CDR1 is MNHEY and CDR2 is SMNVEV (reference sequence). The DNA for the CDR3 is TGTGCCAGCAGTTTGTCCGGGAACCTCAATGAGCAGTTCTTC. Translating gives CASSLSGNLNEQFF.

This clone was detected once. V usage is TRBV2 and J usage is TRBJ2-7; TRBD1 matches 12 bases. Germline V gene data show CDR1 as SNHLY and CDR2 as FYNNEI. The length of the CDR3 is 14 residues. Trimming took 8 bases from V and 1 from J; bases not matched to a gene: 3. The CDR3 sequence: CASRDRGPSYEQYF. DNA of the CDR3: TGTGCCAGCCGGGACAGGGGGCCTTCCTACGAGCAGTACTTC.

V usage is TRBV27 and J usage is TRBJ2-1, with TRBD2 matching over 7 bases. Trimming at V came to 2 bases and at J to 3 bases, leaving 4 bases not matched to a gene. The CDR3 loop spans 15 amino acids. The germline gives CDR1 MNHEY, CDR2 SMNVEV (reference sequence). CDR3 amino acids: CASSLVGGNYNEQFF. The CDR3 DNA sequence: TGTGCCAGCAGTTTAGTCGGGGGGAACTACAATGAGCAGTTCTTC.

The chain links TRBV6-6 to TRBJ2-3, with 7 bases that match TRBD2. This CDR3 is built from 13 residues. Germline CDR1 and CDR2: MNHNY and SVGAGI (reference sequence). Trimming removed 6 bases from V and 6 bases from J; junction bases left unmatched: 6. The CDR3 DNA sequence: TGTGCCAGCAGAGTTCAGGGAGGGGATACGCAGTATTTT. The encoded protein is CASRVQGGDTQYF.

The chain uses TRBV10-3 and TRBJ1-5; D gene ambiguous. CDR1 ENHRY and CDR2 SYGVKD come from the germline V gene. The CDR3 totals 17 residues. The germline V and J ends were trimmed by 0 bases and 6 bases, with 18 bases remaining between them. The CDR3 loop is CAISESSAGVVGQPQHF. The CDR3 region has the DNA TGTGCCATCAGTGAGTCGTCGGCCGGGGTAGTAGGTCAGCCCCAGCATTTT.

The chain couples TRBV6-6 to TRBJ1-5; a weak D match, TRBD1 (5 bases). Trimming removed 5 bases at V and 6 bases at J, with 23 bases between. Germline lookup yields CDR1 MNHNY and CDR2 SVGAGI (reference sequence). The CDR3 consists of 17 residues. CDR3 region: CASSLPVREGGGQPQHF. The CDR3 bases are TGTGCCAGCAGTCTCCCCGTGAGGGAGGGCGGGGGTCAGCCCCAGCATTTT.

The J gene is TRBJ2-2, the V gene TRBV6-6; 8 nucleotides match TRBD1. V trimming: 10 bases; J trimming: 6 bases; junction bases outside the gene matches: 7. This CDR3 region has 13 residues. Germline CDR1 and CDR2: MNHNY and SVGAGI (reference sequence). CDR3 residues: CATKPQGAGELFF. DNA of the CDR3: TGTGCCACAAAGCCACAGGGGGCCGGGGAGCTGTTTTTT.

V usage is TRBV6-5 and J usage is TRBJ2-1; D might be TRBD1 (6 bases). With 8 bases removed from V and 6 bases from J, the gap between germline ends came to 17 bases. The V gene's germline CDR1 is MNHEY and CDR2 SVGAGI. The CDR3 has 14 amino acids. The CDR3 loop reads CASWGQGGRNEQFF. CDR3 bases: TGTGCCAGCTGGGGGCAGGGTGGACGCAATGAGCAGTTCTTC.

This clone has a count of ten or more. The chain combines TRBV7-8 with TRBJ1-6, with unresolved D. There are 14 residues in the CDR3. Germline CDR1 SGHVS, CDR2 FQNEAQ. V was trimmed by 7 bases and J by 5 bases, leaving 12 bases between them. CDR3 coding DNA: TGTGCCAGCACCCACGGCACAGATAATTCACCCCTCCACTTT. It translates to CASTHGTDNSPLHF.

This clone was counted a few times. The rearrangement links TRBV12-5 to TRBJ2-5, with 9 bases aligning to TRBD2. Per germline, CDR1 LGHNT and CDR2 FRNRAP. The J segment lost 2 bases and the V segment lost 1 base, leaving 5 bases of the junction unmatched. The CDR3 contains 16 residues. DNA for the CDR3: TGTGCTAGTGGTTTGGGAGCCGCGGGGGGGCAAGAGACCCAGTACTTC. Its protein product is CASGLGAAGGQETQYF.

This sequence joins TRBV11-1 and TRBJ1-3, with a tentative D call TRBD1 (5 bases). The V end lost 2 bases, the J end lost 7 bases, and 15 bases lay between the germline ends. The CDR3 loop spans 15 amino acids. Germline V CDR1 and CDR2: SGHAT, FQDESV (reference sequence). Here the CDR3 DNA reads TGTGCCAGCAGCTTAAGGGGCAAGGCGGGGAACACCATATATTTT. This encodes CASSLRGKAGNTIYF.

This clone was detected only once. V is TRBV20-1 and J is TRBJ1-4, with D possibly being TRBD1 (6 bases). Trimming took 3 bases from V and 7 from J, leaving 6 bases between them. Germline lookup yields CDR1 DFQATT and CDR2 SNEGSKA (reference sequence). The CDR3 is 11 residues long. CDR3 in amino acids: CSARDSEKLFF. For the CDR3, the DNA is TGCAGTGCTAGGGACAGTGAAAAACTGTTTTTT.

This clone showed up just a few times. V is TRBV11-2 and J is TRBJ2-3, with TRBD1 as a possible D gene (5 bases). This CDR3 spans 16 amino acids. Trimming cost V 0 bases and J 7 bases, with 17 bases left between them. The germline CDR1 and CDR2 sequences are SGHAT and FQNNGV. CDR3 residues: CASSLETVGAANTQYF. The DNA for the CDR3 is TGTGCCAGCAGCTTAGAGACAGTGGGTGCGGCGAATACGCAGTATTTT.

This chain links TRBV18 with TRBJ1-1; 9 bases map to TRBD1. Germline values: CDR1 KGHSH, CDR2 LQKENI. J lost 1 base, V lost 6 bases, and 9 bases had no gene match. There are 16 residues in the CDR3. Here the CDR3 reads CASSPTPGQGNTEAFF. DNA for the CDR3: TGTGCCAGCTCCCCTACTCCGGGACAGGGGAACACTGAAGCTTTCTTT.

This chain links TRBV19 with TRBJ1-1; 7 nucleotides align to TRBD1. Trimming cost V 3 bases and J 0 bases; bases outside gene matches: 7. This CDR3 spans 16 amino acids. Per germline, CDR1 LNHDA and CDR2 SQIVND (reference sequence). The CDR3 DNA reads TGTGCCAGTAGTATCACAGGGGCTGGAATGAACACTGAAGCTTTCTTT. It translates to CASSITGAGMNTEAFF. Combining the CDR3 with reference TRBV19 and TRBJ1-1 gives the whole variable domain DGGITQSPKYLFRKEGQNVTLSCEQNLNHDAMYWYRQDPGQGLRLIYYSQIVNDFQKGDIAEGYSVSREKKESFPLTVTSAQKNPTAFYLCASSITGAGMNTEAFFGQGTRLTVV.

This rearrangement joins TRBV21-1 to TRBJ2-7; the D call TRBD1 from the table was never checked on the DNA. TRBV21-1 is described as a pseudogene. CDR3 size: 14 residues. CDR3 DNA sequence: TGTGCCAGCAGCAGAAGAGGGGGCGGGAACGAGCAGTACTTC. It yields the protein CASSRRGGGNEQYF.